This TCR beta chain emerged from a study of tumor-infiltrating lymphocytes in primary liver carcinoma. Study as a whole: Donors had hepatocellular carcinoma or combined HCC and intrahepatic cholangiocarcinoma. Sequenced samples came back with roughly 3.65 to 7.5 million productive TCRbeta reads, and the counts looked alike across tissue types. Study findings and constraints: Blood trailed tumors significantly in top-250-clone fraction (p = 0.039).

The CDR3 contains 13 residues. Germline CDR1 MNHEY, CDR2 SVGAGI. Both RNA and DNA were isolated together from around 18-30 mg of bulk tissue that had not been sorted. The template, about 550 ng total RNA, yielded TCR beta cDNA made with a constant-region primer. What produced the TCR beta libraries was three nested multiplex PCR rounds using slightly modified ARM-PCR. The first two PCR rounds used TRBV1-TRBV30 primers with a Cbeta primer, roughly 10 cycles each. Using its own MiXCR run on the multiplex PCR reads, TCRdb lists one record per CDR3 protein. The profile shows roughly 200,000 distinct CDR3 sequences, around four fifths of them singletons. Remarks on this clonotype: Its antigen is still unknown. Compared with germline, one end of the junction differs, possibly owing to a read error.

Sequenced material: tumor tissue from primary liver carcinoma. The TCR sequence derives from a middle-aged man with primary liver carcinoma and hepatitis B virus infection. The chain recombines TRBV6-5 with TRBJ2-2, with a weak D call TRBD2 (5 bases). CDR3 loop: CARSYHDTWELVF. The CDR3 DNA sequence: TGTGCCAGGAGTTACCATGACACCTGGGAGCTGGTTTTT.